Presented here are 15 T cell receptor beta chains from one specimen sequenced in a study of blood T cells in healthy people across ages. The second PCR ran 7 to 11 cycles with a sample-barcoded 5' primer and J-beta primers. TCRdb passed the 5' RACE reads through MiXCR, listing each CDR3 protein once. The sample records around 780,000 distinct CDR3 sequences, approximately 60% being singletons. Sequenced sample: blood. Receptors were obtained from a man in his forties in good health.

This clonotype was seen just once. The chain carries TRBV27 and TRBJ1-5; 7 nucleotides match TRBD1. The CDR3 totals 14 residues. V lost 6 bases to trimming and J lost 7 bases; unmatched junction nucleotides: 9. Germline loops: CDR1 MNHEY, CDR2 SMNVEV (reference sequence). The CDR3 loop is CASRSLQDRQPQHF. The CDR3, as DNA: TGTGCCAGCAGGAGCCTTCAGGACAGGCAGCCCCAGCATTTT.

There are a few counts of this clonotype. This chain joins TRBV20-1 and TRBJ2-5, with D perhaps matching TRBD1 (5 bases). The CDR3 is 13 amino acids. The germline gives CDR1 DFQATT, CDR2 SNEGSKA (reference sequence). The V gene lost 3 bases and the J gene lost 2 bases, with 10 bases spanning the gap. The CDR3 protein is CSARGQVQETQYF. The CDR3, as DNA: TGCAGTGCTAGGGGGCAGGTTCAAGAGACCCAGTACTTC.

The chain has TRBV11-2 and TRBJ2-5; D is possibly TRBD2 (5 bases). With 5 bases removed from V and 2 bases from J, the gap between germline ends came to 15 bases. The CDR3 totals 15 residues. In germline, CDR1 is SGHAT, CDR2 FQNNGV. The CDR3 DNA is TGTGCCAGCAGCCCAAGCGGTGGTGCTCAAGAGACCCAGTACTTC. Amino acid sequence: CASSPSGGAQETQYF.

The chain has TRBV12-5 and TRBJ2-1; weak D call: TRBD1 (6 bases). Trimming pared 0 bases from V and 2 bases from J, leaving 17 bases between. Germline CDR1 reads LGHNT; CDR2 reads FRNRAP. The CDR3 runs to 18 residues. CDR3 region: CASGLVRQGTGTYNEQFF. The CDR3, as DNA: TGTGCTAGTGGTTTGGTACGCCAGGGGACGGGTACCTACAATGAGCAGTTCTTC.

The gene calls are TRBV12-3 or TRBV12-4 and TRBJ2-1, with 16 bases that match TRBD2. Losses at the gene ends were 7 bases for V and 8 bases for J; bases not matched to a gene: 11. The CDR3 runs 17 residues. CDR3 region: CASTKPGLAGGSYEQFF. The CDR3 nucleotides are TGTGCCAGCACCAAGCCGGGACTAGCGGGAGGGTCCTATGAGCAGTTCTTC.

In this sample, this clonotype turned up many times. This CDR3 is CASSFTSGEVKNIQYF. In DNA form, the CDR3 reads TGCGCCAGCAGCTTTACTAGCGGGGAGGTCAAAAACATTCAGTACTTC. The chain links TRBV5-1 to TRBJ2-4, with TRBD2 identical over 10 bases. V dropped 2 bases and J dropped 3; count of bases not matched to a gene: 5. The CDR3 length is 16 residues. Germline CDR1 reads SGHRS; CDR2 reads YFSETQ. The full variable domain, completed using reference TRBV5-1 and TRBJ2-4, is KAGVTQTPRYLIKTRGQQVTLSCSPISGHRSVSWYQQTPGQGLQFLFEYFSETQRNKGNFPGRFSGRQFSNSRSEMNVSTLELGDSALYLCASSFTSGEVKNIQYFGAGTRLSVL.

This chain connects TRBV7-9 to TRBJ1-4; 7 bases agree with TRBD1. The ends lost 5 bases at V and 4 bases at J; junction bases unmatched: 13. The CDR3 sequence is 17 residues long. Germline V gene lookup returns CDR1 SEHNR and CDR2 FQNEAQ (reference sequence). The CDR3 here is CASSPGGTGTVNEKLFF. As DNA, the CDR3 is TGTGCCAGCAGCCCCGGGGGTACCGGGACAGTTAATGAAAAACTGTTTTTT.

The rearrangement uses TRBV20-1 and TRBJ2-5; D is perhaps TRBD2 (6 bases). Germline V gives CDR1 DFQATT, CDR2 SNEGSKA (reference sequence). There are 14 residues in the CDR3. V was trimmed by 3 bases and J by 5 bases, leaving 16 bases between them. CDR3 DNA: TGCAGTGCTAGTTCGGGCGGGACGGGGGAGACCCAGTACTTC. Amino acid sequence: CSASSGGTGETQYF.

V and J are TRBV24-1 and TRBJ2-4; TRBD1 aligns across 9 bases. Germline trimming cut 2 bases from V and 0 bases from J; bases unmatched to any gene: 16. The CDR3 consists of 21 residues. Germline loops: CDR1 KGHDR, CDR2 SFDVKD. The CDR3 reads CATSDSQNGTGRGVAKNIQYF. The CDR3 nucleotides are TGTGCCACCAGTGATTCCCAGAATGGGACAGGGAGGGGGGTAGCCAAAAACATTCAGTACTTC.

The chain combines TRBV28 with TRBJ1-1; D unclear. Germline V gene lookup returns CDR1 MDHEN and CDR2 SYDVKM. The V and J ends lost 7 bases and 7 bases respectively, with 10 bases between them. The CDR3 covers 11 residues. In nucleotides, the CDR3 is TGTGCCAGCACCCCGGGGAGTGAAGCTTTCTTT. Its protein product is CASTPGSEAFF.

Ten or more counts support this clonotype. The chain is built from TRBV14 and TRBJ2-7, with D possibly matching TRBD1 (5 bases). The germline CDR1 and CDR2 sequences are SGHDN and FVKESK. This CDR3 is built from 12 residues. Trimming pared 5 bases from V and 3 bases from J, leaving 8 bases between. The CDR3 sequence is CASSAGNYEQYF. The CDR3 DNA is TGTGCCAGCAGCGCAGGGAACTACGAGCAGTACTTC.

The sample holds many counts of this clonotype. The V gene is TRBV5-1, the J gene TRBJ2-5; TRBD1 matches at 10 bases. The CDR3 sequence is 17 residues long. Germline CDR1 reads SGHRS; CDR2 reads YFSETQ. V was clipped by 4 bases and J by 3 bases; unmatched bases: 12. CDR3 nucleotide sequence: TGCGCCAGCAGCCTCTCGGACAGGGGGTTTTGGGAAGAGACCCAGTACTTC. Translation gives CASSLSDRGFWEETQYF.

The genes are TRBV25-1 and TRBJ1-4, with D possibly being TRBD1 (6 bases). The CDR3 is 14 amino acids. CDR1 and CDR2 (germline): MGHDK, SYGVNS. The ends were cut back, 6 bases at V and 4 bases at J, with 12 bases in the middle. The CDR3 reads CASRLDSSNEKLFF. DNA for the CDR3: TGTGCCAGCAGGCTGGACAGTAGTAATGAAAAACTGTTTTTT. The variable domain in full, with the rest retrieved from reference TRBV25-1 and TRBJ1-4, is EADIYQTPRYLVIGTGKKITLECSQTMGHDKMYWYQQDPGMELHLIHYSYGVNSTEKGDLSSESTVSRIRTEHFPLTLESARPSHTSQYLCASRLDSSNEKLFFGSGTQLSVL.

This clonotype was seen a handful of times. The chain links TRBV29-1 to TRBJ2-1; no firm D call. The CDR3 runs 14 residues. The germline V gene has CDR1 SQVTM and CDR2 ANQGSEA. Trimming stripped 4 bases from V and 5 bases from J, with 15 bases between. CDR3 amino acids: CSVAGALNDNEQFF. The CDR3 bases are TGCAGCGTTGCCGGCGCCTTAAACGACAATGAGCAGTTCTTC.

This sequence joins TRBV7-3 and TRBJ1-2, with D uncertain. Germline V gene data show CDR1 as SGHTA and CDR2 as FQGTGA. Trimming pared 5 bases from V and 8 bases from J, leaving 21 bases between. The CDR3 spans 15 residues. CDR3 protein: CASSQDLPWGGGYTF. DNA for the CDR3: TGTGCCAGCAGCCAAGATCTACCCTGGGGAGGCGGCTACACCTTC.